These 17 T cell receptor beta chains share one sample of origin, sequenced in a study of blood T cell repertoires in COVID-19. Generated by immunoSEQ multiplex PCR, the TCRdb table keeps only in-frame clones and is missing some. The sample consists of roughly 300,000 clones, 80% to 90% of them appearing once. The specimen sequenced was PBMCs or T cells enriched from blood (not recorded which). Every receptor here comes from a man aged 25 to 40 who had recovered from COVID-19.

The chain has TRBV28 and TRBJ1-6, with TRBD1 matching 8 bases. V lost 8 bases, J lost 4 bases, and 10 bases stayed unmatched. The CDR3 runs to 16 residues. The V gene's germline CDR1 is MDHEN and CDR2 SYDVKM. The CDR3 nucleotides are TGTGCCAGCTATAGACAGGGGTCGGGATATAATTCACCCCTCCACTTT. Protein sequence: CASYRQGSGYNSPLHF.

The chain is built from TRBV6-2 or TRBV6-3 and TRBJ1-2; D call uncertain. Germline loops: CDR1 MNHEY, CDR2 SVGEGT. This CDR3 region has 12 residues. Trimming took off 4 bases at V and 8 bases at J, with 11 bases between the two ends. CDR3 nucleotide sequence: TGTGCCAGCAGTTGGCGAAGTAGCGGCTACACCTTC. Its protein is CASSWRSSGYTF.

The chain joins TRBV7-8 to TRBJ1-1; 9 bases match TRBD1. V lost 6 bases and J lost 4; bases outside the gene matches: 6. CDR1 and CDR2 (germline): SGHVS, FQNEAQ. This CDR3 spans 14 amino acids. CDR3 region: CASRPTGGTTEAFF. CDR3 nucleotides: TGTGCCAGCAGACCGACAGGGGGAACCACTGAAGCTTTCTTT.

The chain combines TRBV3-1 (or the pseudogene TRBV3-2) with TRBJ1-1; no reliable D call. Looked up from germline, CDR1 is LGHDT and CDR2 is YNNKEL (reference sequence). The ends were cut back, 0 bases at V and 0 bases at J, with 5 bases in the middle. This CDR3 comprises 14 residues. CDR3 in amino acids: CASSQDQLNTEAFF. The CDR3 region has the DNA TGTGCCAGCAGCCAAGATCAATTGAACACTGAAGCTTTCTTT.

This clone was picked up many times. Here the CDR3 reads CASSSWTASSYNSPLHF. The CDR3 region has the DNA TGTGCCAGCAGCTCATGGACAGCAAGCTCCTATAATTCACCCCTCCACTTT. The chain employs TRBV7-2 and TRBJ1-6; D possibly corresponds to TRBD1 (6 bases). CDR1 is SGHTA, CDR2 FQGNSA, per germline. V shed 4 bases and J shed 0 bases, with 13 bases lying between them. There are 17 residues in the CDR3.

The V call is TRBV5-1, the J call TRBJ2-1; 10 bases agree with TRBD2. The CDR3 sequence is 16 residues long. Germline assignment: CDR1 SGHRS and CDR2 YFSETQ. J was trimmed by 5 bases and V by 2 bases; bases with no gene match: 7. The CDR3 DNA follows: TGCGCCAGCAGCTTACTAGCGGGGCCGGGGGACAATGAGCAGTTCTTC. Translation: CASSLLAGPGDNEQFF.

The chain uses TRBV4-1 and TRBJ1-6; D may be TRBD1 (5 bases). Germline CDR1 and CDR2: MGHRA and YSYEKL. The V gene lost 7 bases and the J gene lost 9 bases, with 16 bases spanning the gap. CDR3 length equals 14 residues. The CDR3 here is CASTSEGRGSPLHF. The CDR3 region has the DNA TGCGCCAGCACCTCAGAGGGGAGGGGTTCACCCCTCCACTTT.

V usage is TRBV7-6 and J usage is TRBJ2-3; TRBD2 matches at 13 bases. Losses at the gene ends were 5 bases for V and 6 bases for J; bases not matched to a gene: 20. Germline V CDR1 and CDR2: SGHVS, FNYEAQ. CDR3 length: 20 amino acids. The CDR3 loop reads CASSPRVRGLAGAGSDTQYF. The CDR3 nucleotides read TGTGCCAGCAGCCCAAGGGTCCGAGGACTAGCGGGGGCCGGTTCGGATACGCAGTATTTT.

The chain couples TRBV5-1 to TRBJ2-2, with 9 bases identical to TRBD1. CDR1 is SGHRS, CDR2 YFSETQ, per germline. After removal of 4 bases from V and 1 base from J, the junction contained 2 bases not matched to a gene. The CDR3 totals 15 residues. As DNA, the CDR3 is TGCGCCAGCAGCACGGGACAGGGGAACACCGGGGAGCTGTTTTTT. Translation gives CASSTGQGNTGELFF.

The chain carries TRBV6-1 and TRBJ2-7, with D possibly matching TRBD2 (6 bases). Germline values: CDR1 MNHNS, CDR2 SASEGT. The CDR3 is made up of 15 amino acids. Trimming took 3 bases from V and 3 from J, leaving 15 bases between them. CDR3 nucleotide sequence: TGTGCCAGCAGTGAGCGGGGTCCCTCCTACTACGAGCAGTACTTC. Translated: CASSERGPSYYEQYF.

The chain combines TRBV6-5 with TRBJ1-5; 8 bases line up with TRBD1. Germline-derived CDR1 and CDR2 are MNHEY and SVGAGI. This CDR3 comprises 15 residues. V shed 6 bases, J shed 1 base, and the junction held 5 bases outside the gene matches. CDR3 amino acids: CASSRDRWSNQPQHF. In DNA, the CDR3 is TGTGCCAGCAGCCGGGACAGGTGGAGCAATCAGCCCCAGCATTTT.

The CDR3 is CASSSGRANTEAFF. The CDR3 DNA follows: TGTGCCAGCAGTTCCGGCAGGGCCAACACTGAAGCTTTCTTT. The chain joins TRBV27 to TRBJ1-1, with D perhaps TRBD1 (5 bases). The CDR3 has 14 residues. The V gene's germline CDR1 is MNHEY and CDR2 SMNVEV (reference sequence). V lost 4 bases to trimming and J lost 2 bases, with 11 bases between them.

The V call is TRBV18, the J call TRBJ2-1; D is unclear. Trimming took 0 bases from V and 6 from J, leaving 12 bases between them. Germline loops: CDR1 KGHSH, CDR2 LQKENI. The CDR3 extends over 15 amino acids. CDR3 residues: CASSPPSVQANEQFF. The CDR3 bases are TGTGCCAGCTCACCACCGTCCGTCCAGGCCAATGAGCAGTTCTTC.

The genes are TRBV11-2 and TRBJ2-3, with TRBD2 matching 8 bases. V was pared by 5 bases and J by 5 bases, with 15 bases of the junction left unmatched. CDR3 length: 17 residues. Germline assignment: CDR1 SGHAT and CDR2 FQNNGV. CDR3 DNA: TGTGCCAGCAGCCCCTACCATAGCGGGATGCGTGAAGATACGCAGTATTTT. Translated, it gives CASSPYHSGMREDTQYF.

This clone has just one count. The chain carries TRBV4-2 and TRBJ2-5; 9 bases fit TRBD2. Germline CDR1 and CDR2: LGHNA and YNFKEQ. This CDR3 comprises 16 residues. The V gene end was trimmed by 3 bases and the J gene end by 4 bases; junction bases not matched to a gene: 9. The CDR3 DNA reads as TGTGCCAGCAGCCATAGGTCGGCGGGGGGGGGAGAGACCCAGTACTTC. It codes for CASSHRSAGGGETQYF.

V is TRBV10-2 and J is TRBJ1-1, with 7 bases that match TRBD1. With 8 bases clipped from V and 4 bases from J, the junction kept 10 bases outside the gene matches. CDR3 length: 14 residues. From germline, CDR1 is WSHSY and CDR2 SAAADI. Here the CDR3 DNA reads TGCGCCAGCGCTAAGGGGGACAGACTCACTGAAGCTTTCTTT. Protein product: CASAKGDRLTEAFF.

V and J are TRBV27 and TRBJ1-5; 9 bases match TRBD1. The CDR3 has 15 amino acids. After removal of 4 bases from V and 4 bases from J, the junction contained 5 bases not matched to a gene. CDR1 is MNHEY, CDR2 SMNVEV, per germline (reference sequence). The CDR3 protein is CASSSRQGVNQPQHF. The CDR3 DNA follows: TGTGCCAGCAGTTCCCGACAGGGGGTTAATCAGCCCCAGCATTTT.